The 10 T cell receptor beta chains below come from one sample, sequenced in a study of T-cell reconstitution after alpha-beta-depleted transplantation in children. Preparing the TCRbeta library involved the use of unique molecular identifiers. TCRdb ran MiXCR on the PCR reads and lists one entry per CDR3 protein. The sample contains 260,000 or so distinct CDR3 sequences, about 12% of which appear only once. The source was PBMCs from the stem cell graft donor, collected from the stem cell graft. The receptors here all came from a human donor who donated a stem cell graft to a child with acute lymphoblastic leukemia.

Ten or more counts support this clonotype. This chain connects TRBV5-1 to TRBJ2-7, with D perhaps TRBD1 or TRBD2 (6 bases each). There are 14 residues in the CDR3. Germline-derived CDR1 and CDR2 are SGHRS and YFSETQ. V was pared by 2 bases and J by 2 bases, with 11 bases between. The chain's CDR3 is CASSFGGGTYEQYF. CDR3 coding DNA: TGCGCCAGCAGCTTCGGAGGGGGGACCTACGAGCAGTACTTC. Complete variable domain (other parts from reference TRBV5-1 and TRBJ2-7): KAGVTQTPRYLIKTRGQQVTLSCSPISGHRSVSWYQQTPGQGLQFLFEYFSETQRNKGNFPGRFSGRQFSNSRSEMNVSTLELGDSALYLCASSFGGGTYEQYFGPGTRLTVT.

This clonotype was recorded at least ten times. Here the CDR3 reads CASSIGPTSGGGEFF. In nucleotides, the CDR3 is TGTGCCAGTAGTATCGGACCGACTAGCGGTGGTGGTGAGTTCTTC. The rearrangement uses TRBV19 and TRBJ2-1; 9 bases align to TRBD2. CDR3 length: 15 amino acids. CDR1 and CDR2 from the germline V gene are LNHDA and SQIVND (reference sequence). Trimming took 3 bases from V and 14 from J; bases not matched to a gene: 14.

This clonotype was detected many times. The CDR3 sequence is CASSYPRGRGNNEQFF. The CDR3 DNA follows: TGTGCCAGCAGTTACCCGAGGGGTAGAGGTAACAATGAGCAGTTCTTC. This chain links TRBV12-3 or TRBV12-4 with TRBJ2-1; D may correspond to TRBD1 or TRBD2 (5 bases each). The CDR3 runs 16 residues. The ends were cut back, 4 bases at V and 5 bases at J, with 18 bases in the middle.

This clonotype showed up many times. The rearrangement links TRBV29-1 to TRBJ2-4, with 9 bases lining up with TRBD2. The CDR3 extends over 14 amino acids. The J segment lost 1 base and the V segment lost 7 bases, leaving 5 bases of the junction unmatched. Germline CDR1 SQVTM, CDR2 ANQGSEA. CDR3: CSARLAAAKNIQYF. CDR3 in DNA: TGCAGCGCTCGACTAGCGGCCGCCAAAAACATTCAGTACTTC.

This clonotype was recorded many times. The rearrangement uses TRBV19 and TRBJ2-1; D may be TRBD1 (5 bases). The germline V gene encodes CDR1 LNHDA and CDR2 SQIVND (reference sequence). V was pared by 3 bases and J by 5 bases, with 20 bases between. CDR3 length: 17 amino acids. This CDR3 is CASSISDSLNPNNEQFF. The CDR3 DNA reads as TGTGCCAGTAGTATTTCCGACAGCCTAAACCCTAACAATGAGCAGTTCTTC.

This clonotype was detected once. A much larger clone differs by one base, so this may be a read error. The chain recombines TRBV4-3 with TRBJ1-2; D is unclear. CDR3 length: 15 residues. V was cut by 0 bases and J by 3 bases, with 11 bases left in between. From germline, CDR1 is LGHNA and CDR2 YSLEER. CDR3: CASSQEYSTHYGYTF. DNA for the CDR3: TGCGCCAGCAGCCAAGAATACAGTACTCACTATGGCTACACCTTC.

This clonotype was seen ten or more times. The chain recombines TRBV28 with TRBJ1-2, with D maybe TRBD1 (5 bases). The V gene lost 7 bases and the J gene lost 1 base, with 10 bases spanning the gap. This CDR3 comprises 13 residues. Germline V gene data show CDR1 as MDHEN and CDR2 as SYDVKM. The CDR3 sequence is CASIQGDNYGYTF. The CDR3, as DNA: TGTGCCAGCATCCAGGGAGATAACTATGGCTACACCTTC.

This clonotype has a count of ten or more. The chain couples TRBV27 to TRBJ2-1; D unresolved. CDR1 is MNHEY, CDR2 SMNVEV, per germline (reference sequence). This CDR3 is 14 amino acids long. V shed 5 bases and J shed 9 bases, with 17 bases lying between them. This chain's CDR3 is CASSPMTFPTEQFF. The CDR3 DNA is TGTGCCAGCAGTCCGATGACATTTCCGACTGAGCAGTTCTTC.

This clonotype was seen many times. The chain links TRBV28 to TRBJ2-3; possible D gene TRBD2, 5 bases. The CDR3 has 12 amino acids. Germline V CDR1 and CDR2: MDHEN, SYDVKM. V lost 6 bases and J lost 4, with 8 bases in between. The CDR3 coding sequence is TGTGCCAGCAGCGGGGTGCCAGATACGCAGTATTTT. It specifies CASSGVPDTQYF.

In its sample, this clonotype was seen many times. The chain is built from TRBV29-1 and TRBJ2-7; 7 bases match TRBD1. V shed 6 bases, J shed 2 bases, and the junction held 7 bases outside the gene matches. The length of the CDR3 is 13 residues. Germline CDR1 and CDR2: SQVTM and ANQGSEA. In DNA form, the CDR3 reads TGCAGCGTCCTGGACAGGCAGACCTACGAGCAGTACTTC. Translation gives CSVLDRQTYEQYF.